These 18 T cell receptor beta chains share one sample of origin, sequenced in a study of blood T cell repertoires in COVID-19. The assay was immunoSEQ multiplex PCR, and TCRdb's table has in-frame clones only and misses some. This table has about 18,000 clones, over 80% appearing once. The source material was peripheral blood. All receptors derive from a human donor in a cohort sampled during active COVID-19. The donor label of this sample is uncertain.

The chain has TRBV2 and TRBJ1-2; D gene unclear. In germline, CDR1 is SNHLY, CDR2 FYNNEI. Trimming pared 1 base from V and 2 bases from J, leaving 14 bases between. The CDR3 has 16 amino acids. The CDR3 region has the DNA TGTGCCAGCAGTGAAGTATGGGCTCGGGAGAACTATGGCTACACCTTC. Amino acids: CASSEVWARENYGYTF. Drawing the rest from reference TRBV2 and TRBJ1-2, the complete variable domain is EPEVTQTPSHQVTQMGQEVILRCVPISNHLYFYWYRQILGQKVEFLVSFYNNEISEKSEIFDDQFSVERPDGSNFTLKIRSTKLEDSAMYFCASSEVWARENYGYTFGSGTRLTVV.

The chain has TRBV24-1 and TRBJ2-5; 8 bases are shared with TRBD2. V was pared by 10 bases and J by 5 bases, with 11 bases of the junction left unmatched. The CDR3 extends over 14 amino acids. CDR1 and CDR2 from the germline V gene are KGHDR and SFDVKD. CDR3: CATAGGAYGETQYF. The CDR3 DNA is TGTGCCACGGCGGGGGGTGCGTATGGGGAGACCCAGTACTTC.

CDR3 protein: CASSLEGVRGNTEAFF. Written as DNA, the CDR3 is TGTGCCAGCAGCTTAGAAGGGGTCAGGGGGAACACTGAAGCTTTCTTT. The chain combines TRBV7-9 with TRBJ1-1; tentatively, D is TRBD1 (6 bases). CDR3 length: 16 residues. The V gene lost 1 base and the J gene lost 1 base, with 13 bases spanning the gap. In germline, CDR1 is SEHNR, CDR2 FQNEAQ (reference sequence).

This chain uses TRBV18 with TRBJ1-2; the D gene is possibly TRBD1 (6 bases). Trimming cost V 0 bases and J 8 bases, with 13 bases left between them. The CDR3 is 14 amino acids. Per the germline V gene, CDR1 is KGHSH and CDR2 is LQKENI. The CDR3 DNA reads TGTGCCAGCTCACCACCGGGGGGGCGCACCGGCTACACCTTC. Translation: CASSPPGGRTGYTF.

CDR3 bases: TGTGCCAGCTCACCGAACTTCAGGACTAGCTCCTACAATGAGCAGTTCTTC. This gives the protein CASSPNFRTSSYNEQFF. The rearrangement joins TRBV18 to TRBJ2-1, with TRBD2 identical over 7 bases. The CDR3 has 17 residues. V was clipped by 3 bases and J by 0 bases; unmatched bases: 8. CDR1 is KGHSH and CDR2 is LQKENI in the germline V gene.

This clone was counted once. V gene TRBV30 combines with J gene TRBJ1-2; TRBD1 might be the D (5 bases). Germline V gene sequence: CDR1 GTSNPN, CDR2 SVGIG (reference sequence). The CDR3 totals 13 residues. Trimming took 2 bases from V and 6 from J, leaving 13 bases between them. CDR3 nucleotide sequence: TGTGCCTGGAGTCTCGGGGGGGAGGATGGCTACACCTTC. It specifies CAWSLGGEDGYTF.

This chain uses TRBV15 with TRBJ2-2, with no clear D. Trimming shortened V by 5 bases and J by 6 bases, and 13 bases separated the two germline ends. Germline-derived CDR1 and CDR2 are LNHNV and YYDKDF (reference sequence). CDR3 length: 14 amino acids. CDR3: CATSPPLAPGELFF. DNA for the CDR3: TGTGCCACCAGCCCCCCCCTGGCCCCCGGGGAGCTGTTTTTT.

The rearrangement uses TRBV18 and TRBJ1-1; the D gene is possibly TRBD1 (5 bases). The germline gives CDR1 KGHSH, CDR2 LQKENI. V was clipped by 3 bases and J by 1 base, with 6 bases between them. This CDR3 is built from 13 residues. The chain's CDR3 is CASSPGGNTEAFF. CDR3 coding DNA: TGTGCCAGCTCACCGGGGGGGAACACTGAAGCTTTCTTT. Full variable domain (outside the CDR3, taken from reference TRBV18 and TRBJ1-1): NAGVMQNPRHLVRRRGQEARLRCSPMKGHSHVYWYRQLPEEGLKFMVYLQKENIIDESGMPKERFSAEFPKEGPSILRIQQVVRGDSAAYFCASSPGGNTEAFFGQGTRLTVV.

Here the CDR3 reads CASTPGGPPQDTQYF. The CDR3 bases are TGTGCCAGCACCCCGGGGGGGCCCCCACAGGATACGCAGTATTTT. This chain joins TRBV6-2 or TRBV6-3 and TRBJ2-3; 8 bases match TRBD2. The CDR3 sequence is 15 residues long. V was clipped by 7 bases and J by 6 bases; unmatched bases: 12. Germline assignment: CDR1 MNHEY and CDR2 SVGEGT.

The chain joins TRBV5-5 to TRBJ2-7; D may be TRBD1 (6 bases). This CDR3 has 15 residues. The V and J ends lost 1 base and 4 bases respectively, with 15 bases between them. Germline V gene lookup returns CDR1 SGHKS and CDR2 YYEKEE (reference sequence). The CDR3 DNA reads as TGTGCCAGCAGCTTGCAGCCAGGGGTCGGTTACGAGCAGTACTTC. Its translation is CASSLQPGVGYEQYF.

V usage is TRBV29-1 and J usage is TRBJ2-5; 8 bases map to TRBD1. Germline V lookup: CDR1 SQVTM, CDR2 ANQGSEA. J lost 2 bases, V lost 7 bases, and 6 bases had no gene match. CDR3 length: 13 amino acids. The CDR3 here is CSGGRGPQETQYF. The DNA of the CDR3 is TGCAGCGGAGGCAGGGGGCCACAAGAGACCCAGTACTTC.

V gene TRBV6-1 combines with J gene TRBJ1-5, with no clear D. V lost 3 bases to trimming and J lost 2 bases, with 11 bases between them. The V gene's germline CDR1 is MNHNS and CDR2 SASEGT. The length of the CDR3 is 15 residues. CDR3 nucleotide sequence: TGTGCCAGCAGTGAGCTCTGGGGAGGCAATCAGCCCCAGCATTTT. Translated: CASSELWGGNQPQHF.

The CDR3 nucleotides read TGCAGTGCTAGTTATGGGACATTGTCCTACAATGAGCAGTTCTTC. Its translation is CSASYGTLSYNEQFF. V and J are TRBV20-1 and TRBJ2-1; tentative D call: TRBD1 (6 bases). Germline-derived CDR1 and CDR2 are DFQATT and SNEGSKA (reference sequence). The CDR3 totals 15 residues. Between the trimmed V and J ends, which lost 3 bases and 1 base, there was a span of 13 bases.

The chain joins TRBV19 to TRBJ1-6; the match to TRBD1 covers 9 bases. The CDR3 is 14 residues long. J gave up 9 bases and V 3 bases, and 3 bases lay outside the gene matches. Germline V gene sequence: CDR1 LNHDA, CDR2 SQIVND (reference sequence). The CDR3 here is CASSMGQGPSPLHF. Written as DNA, the CDR3 is TGTGCCAGTAGTATGGGACAGGGACCTTCACCCCTCCACTTT.

J is TRBJ2-5 and V is TRBV4-1; TRBD1 aligns across 9 bases. Looked up from germline, CDR1 is MGHRA and CDR2 is YSYEKL. The V segment lost 4 bases and the J segment 5 bases; nucleotides outside the gene matches: 5. CDR3 size: 14 residues. The CDR3 sequence: CASSLWTGAETQYF. In nucleotides, the CDR3 is TGCGCCAGCAGCCTCTGGACAGGGGCCGAGACCCAGTACTTC.

The chain uses TRBV6-2 or TRBV6-3 and TRBJ2-1; TRBD1 might be the D (6 bases). Germline V gene sequence: CDR1 MNHEY, CDR2 SVGEGT. Trimming took off 2 bases at V and 5 bases at J, with 13 bases between the two ends. This CDR3 is built from 15 residues. This CDR3 is CASSYGQTHDNEQFF. The CDR3 DNA follows: TGTGCCAGCAGTTACGGACAGACCCACGACAATGAGCAGTTCTTC.

This CDR3 is CASSQPARTYEQYF. DNA for the CDR3: TGTGCCAGCAGCCAACCTGCGCGTACCTACGAGCAGTACTTC. The rearrangement uses TRBV7-8 and TRBJ2-7; D gene unclear. V lost 5 bases and J lost 2, with 13 bases in between. Germline V gives CDR1 SGHVS, CDR2 FQNEAQ. The CDR3 is made up of 14 amino acids.

This clone was detected a few times. The chain is built from TRBV10-3 and TRBJ2-2, with TRBD2 matching over 11 bases. Unmatched junction bases numbered 22, after V lost 6 bases and J lost 7 bases. The CDR3 runs to 20 residues. Germline loops: CDR1 ENHRY, CDR2 SYGVKD. CDR3 sequence reads: CAIRAGTGLLAGGPIGELFF. The CDR3 coding sequence is TGTGCCATCAGGGCCGGGACAGGCCTTTTAGCGGGAGGGCCGATCGGGGAGCTGTTTTTT.